The clone carrying this TCR beta chain was seen ten or more times. Its antigen is unknown. Coculture of mixed lymphocyte reaction cells was performed at 37°C for roughly six days. Libraries were prepared by immunoSEQ multiplex PCR; TCRdb keeps only in-frame clonotypes and omits some of them. The repertoire holds roughly 11,000 clones, with more than 45% as singletons. This CDR3 comprises 15 residues. V gave up 5 bases and J gave up 3 bases; unmatched junction bases: 8. The V gene's germline CDR1 is SGHAT and CDR2 FQNNGV. This entry comes from a study of siplizumab effects on memory and regulatory T cells. Study-wide background: The study paired mixed lymphocyte reactions, running them with siplizumab at about 0.93 ug/mL or without drug.

Study findings and constraints: The diversity of naive T cells seemed greater than that of memory cells, and their alloresponse contribution seemed major. There was no confirmation of the suppressive function of proliferating Tregs from siplizumab cultures.

This clonotype originated in a human donor in good health; the cells came from an allogeneic mixed lymphocyte reaction. Some clones in this sample may be carry-over from other donors' samples. The sample taken for sequencing was CFSE-low (dividing) CD8+ T cells sorted from an allogeneic mixed lymphocyte reaction. The chain couples TRBV11-2 to TRBJ2-7, with 9 bases that match TRBD1. The CDR3 region is CASSPGQGRGYEQYF. CDR3 in DNA: TGTGCCAGCAGCCCGGGACAGGGAAGAGGCTACGAGCAGTACTTC.